This T cell receptor (beta chain) is drawn from a study of OX40 agonist ivuxolimab in advanced cancers. About the research overall: Each dose-escalation patient presented with hepatocellular carcinoma, melanoma, renal cell or head and neck cancer.

TCRdb's copy holds only in-frame clones and misses some; the assay was immunoSEQ multiplex PCR. The top ten clones hold 7.9% of a sample with roughly 45,000 clones, approximately 79% of them seen once. The V gene's germline CDR1 is SGDLS and CDR2 YYNGEE. The length of the CDR3 is 14 residues. Trimming removed 4 bases from V and 3 bases from J, with 14 bases in between. The clonotype was recovered from an adult with an advanced solid tumor such as melanoma, head and neck, liver or kidney cancer. This rearrangement joins TRBV9 to TRBJ2-7, with D maybe TRBD2 (6 bases). The source was CD4+ or CD8+ T cells sorted from blood, collected in a trial of the OX40 agonist ivuxolimab. For the CDR3, the DNA is TGTGCCAGCAGCCCGGAGGGTTCCTTCTACGAGCAGTACTTC. Its protein product is CASSPEGSFYEQYF.